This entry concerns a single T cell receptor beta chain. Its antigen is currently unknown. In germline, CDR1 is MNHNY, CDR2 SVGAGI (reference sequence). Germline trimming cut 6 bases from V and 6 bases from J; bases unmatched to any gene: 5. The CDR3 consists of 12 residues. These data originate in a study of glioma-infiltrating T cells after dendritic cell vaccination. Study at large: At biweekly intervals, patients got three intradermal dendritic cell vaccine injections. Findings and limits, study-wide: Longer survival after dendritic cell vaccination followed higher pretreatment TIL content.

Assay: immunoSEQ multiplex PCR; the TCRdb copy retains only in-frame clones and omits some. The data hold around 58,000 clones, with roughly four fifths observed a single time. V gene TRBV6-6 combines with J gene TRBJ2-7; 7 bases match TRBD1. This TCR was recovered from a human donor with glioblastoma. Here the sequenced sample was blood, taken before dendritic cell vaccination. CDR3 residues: CASSKQGSEQYF. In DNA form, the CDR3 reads TGTGCCAGCAGCAAACAGGGGAGCGAGCAGTACTTC.